A single sample is the source of the 28 T cell receptor beta chains below, sequenced in a study of blood T cell repertoires in COVID-19. TCRdb keeps only in-frame clones here, not all; method: immunoSEQ multiplex PCR. The sample includes tens of thousands of clones, about 81% of them seen just once. The sample was peripheral blood. These receptors were obtained from a human donor in a cohort sampled during active COVID-19.

The chain couples TRBV19 to TRBJ2-3; a weak D match, TRBD2 (6 bases). CDR1 and CDR2 (germline): LNHDA, SQIVND (reference sequence). The ends were cut back, 6 bases at V and 6 bases at J, with 16 bases in the middle. This CDR3 is built from 14 residues. CDR3 amino acids: CASSQTRTQDTQYF. The DNA of the CDR3 is TGTGCCAGTAGCCAGACTAGGACCCAGGATACGCAGTATTTT.

The chain employs TRBV3-1 (or the pseudogene TRBV3-2) and TRBJ1-2, with D possibly matching TRBD1 (5 bases). Trimming pared 3 bases from V and 11 bases from J, leaving 19 bases between. The CDR3 sequence is 14 residues long. In germline, CDR1 is LGHDT, CDR2 YNNKEL (reference sequence). The CDR3 is CASSHGVGTRRYTF. In DNA, the CDR3 is TGTGCCAGCAGCCATGGAGTCGGGACTCGGAGGTACACCTTC.

This chain joins TRBV6-1 and TRBJ2-7; maybe TRBD1 (6 bases). V was pared by 0 bases and J by 7 bases, with 16 bases between. Looked up from germline, CDR1 is MNHNS and CDR2 is SASEGT. The CDR3 consists of 15 residues. DNA of the CDR3: TGTGCCAGCAGTGAAGCCCCGGGGACATCGAGGGAGCAGTACTTC. Its protein is CASSEAPGTSREQYF.

The V call is TRBV19, the J call TRBJ2-2, with TRBD1 identical over 8 bases. Germline trimming cut 4 bases from V and 1 base from J; bases unmatched to any gene: 2. The CDR3 has 15 residues. Germline values: CDR1 LNHDA, CDR2 SQIVND (reference sequence). The CDR3 loop is CASSRQGWNTGELFF. Here the CDR3 DNA reads TGTGCCAGTAGTAGACAGGGGTGGAACACCGGGGAGCTGTTTTTT.

This clone was counted a few times. The genes are TRBV9 and TRBJ2-7; D gene uncertain. Germline V gene sequence: CDR1 SGDLS, CDR2 YYNGEE. This CDR3 has 15 amino acids. V was trimmed by 4 bases and J by 2 bases, leaving 16 bases between them. The CDR3 spells CASSPGGTPTYEQYF. Written as DNA, the CDR3 is TGTGCCAGCAGCCCCGGCGGAACTCCTACCTACGAGCAGTACTTC.

The chain has TRBV29-1 and TRBJ2-2; 9 positions agree with TRBD1. Trimming at V came to 6 bases and at J to 7 bases, leaving 9 bases not matched to a gene. The CDR3 has 14 amino acids. The germline CDR1 and CDR2 sequences are SQVTM and ANQGSEA. CDR3 DNA sequence: TGCAGCGTCGGTACAGGGGGCGGAAACGGGGAGCTGTTTTTT. It yields the protein CSVGTGGGNGELFF.

The chain joins TRBV21-1 to TRBJ1-1. TRBV21-1 is shown as a pseudogene. The CDR3 loop spans 15 amino acids. In DNA, the CDR3 is TGTGCCAGCAGCTTGCAACCGCGGGGAGGCACTGAAGCTTTCTTT. Translating gives CASSLQPRGGTEAFF.

The chain uses TRBV2 and TRBJ1-2, with D maybe TRBD1 (5 bases). This CDR3 is built from 15 residues. The ends were cut back, 4 bases at V and 2 bases at J, with 14 bases in the middle. Per germline, CDR1 SNHLY and CDR2 FYNNEI. CDR3 sequence (DNA): TGTGCCAGCAGTGTTAATCCAGGGTGGAACTATGGCTACACCTTC. Its translation is CASSVNPGWNYGYTF.

J is TRBJ1-3 and V is TRBV30; 10 bases are shared with TRBD1. There are 21 residues in the CDR3. CDR1 is GTSNPN and CDR2 is SVGIG in the germline V gene (reference sequence). The V and J ends lost 0 bases and 0 bases, in that order; junction bases with no gene match: 17. CDR3 protein: CAWSVFSGVTGGLLSGNTIYF. The CDR3 DNA reads as TGTGCCTGGAGTGTATTCTCAGGGGTGACAGGGGGCCTCCTCTCTGGAAACACCATATATTTT.

V gene TRBV18 combines with J gene TRBJ2-2, with TRBD1 identical over 8 bases. CDR1 is KGHSH, CDR2 LQKENI, per germline. Trimming cost V 4 bases and J 1 base; bases outside gene matches: 2. The CDR3 has 15 amino acids. CDR3 loop: CASSLGQGNTGELFF. As DNA, the CDR3 is TGTGCCAGCTCACTTGGACAGGGGAACACCGGGGAGCTGTTTTTT. Looking up the rest from reference TRBV18 and TRBJ2-2 gives the full variable domain: NAGVMQNPRHLVRRRGQEARLRCSPMKGHSHVYWYRQLPEEGLKFMVYLQKENIIDESGMPKERFSAEFPKEGPSILRIQQVVRGDSAAYFCASSLGQGNTGELFFGEGSRLTVL.

The chain has TRBV7-3 and TRBJ2-1, with a possible D match to TRBD1 (5 bases). The CDR3 is 15 amino acids. Trimming cost V 0 bases and J 4 bases, with 10 bases left between them. Germline CDR1 reads SGHTA; CDR2 reads FQGTGA. CDR3 sequence: CASSLTAGLYNEQFF. The CDR3 DNA reads as TGTGCCAGCAGCTTAACGGCAGGGTTGTACAATGAGCAGTTCTTC.

There are many counts of this clone. The rearrangement links TRBV30 to TRBJ2-3, with D perhaps matching TRBD1 (5 bases). This CDR3 spans 13 amino acids. CDR1 and CDR2 from the germline V gene are GTSNPN and SVGIG (reference sequence). V was shortened by 4 bases and J by 4 bases, with 12 bases between the two germline ends. The CDR3 here is CAWTSTVPDTQYF. The CDR3 DNA follows: TGTGCCTGGACCTCGACAGTCCCAGATACGCAGTATTTT.

This sequence joins TRBV4-1 and TRBJ1-3; 7 nucleotides agree with TRBD1. The CDR3 totals 15 residues. V dropped 0 bases and J dropped 4; count of bases not matched to a gene: 3. Germline V gene sequence: CDR1 MGHRA, CDR2 YSYEKL. CDR3 loop: CASSQDGTAGNTIYF. The CDR3 nucleotides are TGCGCCAGCAGCCAAGATGGGACAGCCGGAAACACCATATATTTT.

The chain combines TRBV5-1 with TRBJ1-2, with 8 bases fitting TRBD1. The CDR3 contains 13 residues. V shed 5 bases and J 5 bases; nucleotides not matched to a gene: 5. Germline V CDR1 and CDR2: SGHRS, YFSETQ. The CDR3 nucleotides are TGCGCCAGCAGAGTGGACAGGGTTTATGGCTACACCTTC. It yields the protein CASRVDRVYGYTF.

The rearrangement uses TRBV19 and TRBJ2-6; no firm D call. V lost 6 bases, J lost 0 bases, and 6 bases lay in between. This CDR3 is built from 14 residues. Germline V lookup: CDR1 LNHDA, CDR2 SQIVND (reference sequence). This CDR3 reads CASRQNSGANVLTF. The CDR3 DNA follows: TGTGCCAGTAGACAGAACTCTGGGGCCAACGTCCTGACTTTC.

The chain carries TRBV19 and TRBJ1-6; 7 bases fit TRBD1. Trimming took 3 bases from V and 6 from J; bases not matched to a gene: 11. The CDR3 runs 17 residues. Germline values: CDR1 LNHDA, CDR2 SQIVND (reference sequence). The CDR3 here is CASSISGTDTANSPLHF. The CDR3 DNA follows: TGTGCCAGTAGTATCTCCGGGACAGATACGGCTAATTCACCCCTCCACTTT.

This clone was observed at least ten times. The chain uses TRBV5-1 and TRBJ1-1, with a possible D match to TRBD1 (5 bases). V lost 2 bases and J lost 2, with 7 bases in between. The CDR3 is 13 residues long. CDR1 is SGHRS and CDR2 is YFSETQ in the germline V gene. CDR3 loop: CASSFRENTEAFF. The CDR3 DNA reads as TGCGCCAGCAGCTTCAGGGAAAACACTGAAGCTTTCTTT.

This clone has just a few counts. CDR3 DNA sequence: TGTGCCAGCAGCTTTGTGAGTCAGGGGGCTGGAAACACCATATATTTT. As protein: CASSFVSQGAGNTIYF. The chain combines TRBV12-1 with TRBJ1-3; no DNA check was done on the table's D call, TRBD1. TRBV12-1 is deemed a pseudogene. The length of the CDR3 is 16 residues.

This chain uses TRBV7-6 with TRBJ1-3, with 12 bases that match TRBD1. This CDR3 is built from 14 residues. J lost 10 bases, V lost 4 bases, and 5 bases had no gene match. CDR1 and CDR2 (germline): SGHVS, FNYEAQ. In DNA form, the CDR3 reads TGTGCCAGCAGCTCCCCGGGACAGGGGGCGACCATATATTTT. This encodes CASSSPGQGATIYF.

The genes are TRBV2 and TRBJ1-4; a possible D gene is TRBD1 (5 bases). Germline loops: CDR1 SNHLY, CDR2 FYNNEI. This CDR3 is built from 13 residues. V lost 10 bases and J lost 7, with 16 bases in between. CDR3 sequence reads: CAISRGSTEKLFF. As DNA, the CDR3 is TGTGCCATCTCCCGGGGGAGCACTGAAAAACTGTTTTTT.

This clone was counted a single time. The V call is TRBV4-1, the J call TRBJ1-3; a weak D match, TRBD1 (5 bases). CDR3 length: 15 amino acids. Germline values: CDR1 MGHRA, CDR2 YSYEKL. V was clipped by 3 bases and J by 2 bases, with 11 bases between them. CDR3 coding DNA: TGCGCCAGCAGCCAGGGCGGCAGGGCTGGAAACACCATATATTTT. Its protein is CASSQGGRAGNTIYF.

The chain joins TRBV5-1 to TRBJ1-2, with D possibly being TRBD1 (6 bases). The CDR3 has 13 amino acids. Germline assignment: CDR1 SGHRS and CDR2 YFSETQ. V lost 4 bases and J lost 5, with 12 bases in between. Here the CDR3 DNA reads TGCGCCAGCAGCGTCACAGGGATTTATGGCTACACCTTC. Amino acid sequence: CASSVTGIYGYTF.

V and J are TRBV4-2 and TRBJ2-1, with TRBD2 matching 11 bases. V lost 4 bases and J lost 10; bases outside the gene matches: 9. Germline V CDR1 and CDR2: LGHNA, YNFKEQ. The CDR3 length is 15 residues. In DNA form, the CDR3 reads TGTGCCAGCAGCCCTCCCGGGTCTAGCGGGGGGGAGCAGTTCTTC. This codes for CASSPPGSSGGEQFF.

V is TRBV5-1 and J is TRBJ1-3, with TRBD1 as a possible D gene (6 bases). The CDR3 is 13 residues long. V lost 5 bases, J lost 8 bases, and 14 bases lay in between. Germline-derived CDR1 and CDR2 are SGHRS and YFSETQ. CDR3 DNA: TGCGCCAGCAGTCCGACAGGAGAGGACACCATATATTTT. Translation: CASSPTGEDTIYF.

The CDR3: CASGVDRVESDTQYF. The CDR3 region has the DNA TGTGCTAGTGGGGTTGACAGGGTCGAATCAGATACGCAGTATTTT. This chain links TRBV12-5 with TRBJ2-3; the match to TRBD1 covers 7 bases. Germline-derived CDR1 and CDR2 are LGHNT and FRNRAP. This CDR3 region has 15 residues. Unmatched junction bases numbered 10, after V lost 6 bases and J lost 4 bases.

The chain couples TRBV5-1 to TRBJ2-7; possibly TRBD1 for D (5 bases). This CDR3 contains 15 residues. Germline V gene lookup returns CDR1 SGHRS and CDR2 YFSETQ. Between the trimmed V and J ends, which lost 0 bases and 0 bases, there was a span of 10 bases. The DNA for the CDR3 is TGCGCCAGCAGCTTGGAAGGGGTCACCTCCTACGAGCAGTACTTC. Translated, it gives CASSLEGVTSYEQYF.

The J gene is TRBJ1-6, the V gene TRBV18; D perhaps matches TRBD1 (6 bases). CDR1 is KGHSH, CDR2 LQKENI, per germline. The germline V and J ends were trimmed by 1 base and 8 bases, with 15 bases remaining between them. The CDR3 spans 16 residues. The CDR3 here is CASSPRQVGSDSPLHF. The CDR3 DNA is TGTGCCAGCTCACCACGACAGGTGGGGTCGGATTCACCCCTCCACTTT.

This clone was seen more than once but under ten times. The chain is built from TRBV18 and TRBJ2-6, with a tentative D call TRBD1 (6 bases). The CDR3 covers 15 residues. Trimming removed 5 bases at V and 0 bases at J, with 8 bases between. Per germline, CDR1 KGHSH and CDR2 LQKENI. The chain's CDR3 is CASSGQYSGANVLTF. CDR3 sequence (DNA): TGTGCCAGCTCAGGACAGTACTCTGGGGCCAACGTCCTGACTTTC.